The 26 T cell receptor beta chains listed next were all sequenced from one sample in a study of T cell responses to AZD1222 COVID-19 vaccine. TCRdb's copy holds only in-frame clones and misses some; the assay was immunoSEQ multiplex PCR. This sample carries more than 150,000 clones, 88% of them seen once, and the ten largest clones take 0.49%. The sample was peripheral blood, taken on day 0 of AZD1222 vaccination. These receptors were obtained from an adult in good health.

This chain uses TRBV6-7 with TRBJ1-5; a possible D gene is TRBD1 (5 bases). TRBV6-7 is sorted into the ORF group, with uncertain function. The CDR3 loop spans 18 amino acids. V lost 10 bases, J lost 2 bases, and 27 bases lay in between. For the CDR3, the DNA is TGTGCCACCAAGGGTTCTGGGGCCCAGGGTGCGGGCAATCAGCCCCAGCATTTT. Protein product: CATKGSGAQGAGNQPQHF.

The chain is built from TRBV9 and TRBJ1-6; no reliable D call. CDR1 is SGDLS, CDR2 YYNGEE, per germline. There are 14 residues in the CDR3. Trimming left V 0 bases short and J 7 bases short, with 8 bases between. The CDR3 region has the DNA TGTGCCAGCAGCGTAGCCGCCGCGAATTCACCCCTCCACTTT. It encodes CASSVAAANSPLHF.

The gene calls are TRBV7-6 and TRBJ2-1; D is perhaps TRBD1 (6 bases). The CDR3 runs to 15 residues. Trimming pared 6 bases from V and 2 bases from J, leaving 14 bases between. Looked up from germline, CDR1 is SGHVS and CDR2 is FNYEAQ. CDR3 nucleotides: TGTGCCAGCAGTTATTCCGGGACACCCTACAATGAGCAGTTCTTC. This codes for CASSYSGTPYNEQFF.

The chain has TRBV4-1 and TRBJ1-4; D is undetermined. V lost 1 base to trimming and J lost 5 bases, with 23 bases between them. Per the germline V gene, CDR1 is MGHRA and CDR2 is YSYEKL. This CDR3 has 19 amino acids. CDR3 bases: TGCGCCAGCAGCCAAGGAAGACTGGGAGTGGTGTTCAGCAATGAAAAACTGTTTTTT. Its protein is CASSQGRLGVVFSNEKLFF.

The J gene is TRBJ1-5, the V gene TRBV12-3 or TRBV12-4; TRBD1 aligns across 7 bases. The CDR3 runs to 13 residues. Losses at the gene ends were 6 bases for V and 6 bases for J; bases not matched to a gene: 5. The CDR3 sequence: CASRADRRQPQHF. Written as DNA, the CDR3 is TGTGCCAGCAGGGCGGACAGGCGTCAGCCCCAGCATTTT.

The chain employs TRBV7-2 and TRBJ1-2, with a weak D call TRBD1 (5 bases). This CDR3 is built from 15 residues. CDR1 and CDR2 from the germline V gene are SGHTA and FQGNSA. V lost 5 bases, J lost 4 bases, and 17 bases lay in between. The CDR3 DNA reads as TGTGCCAGCAGCCCCGCGGCAGGGAGCTTCTATGGCTACACCTTC. This translates into CASSPAAGSFYGYTF.

The V gene is TRBV7-9, the J gene TRBJ2-2, with D possibly TRBD1 on 5 matching bases. Germline V gene lookup returns CDR1 SEHNR and CDR2 FQNEAQ (reference sequence). The germline V and J ends were trimmed by 2 bases and 6 bases, with 7 bases remaining between them. The CDR3 extends over 13 amino acids. The DNA of the CDR3 is TGTGCCAGCAGCTTACAGGGTTCCGGGGAGCTGTTTTTT. Translating it yields CASSLQGSGELFF.

The chain carries TRBV20-1 and TRBJ2-3; D possibly corresponds to TRBD2 (5 bases). Germline V gene sequence: CDR1 DFQATT, CDR2 SNEGSKA (reference sequence). The V end lost 3 bases, the J end lost 6 bases, and 10 bases lay between the germline ends. The CDR3 runs 12 residues. The CDR3 region is CSASDQRDTQYF. In DNA, the CDR3 is TGCAGTGCTAGTGACCAGCGGGATACGCAGTATTTT.

The rearrangement links TRBV28 to TRBJ2-7; 10 bases fit TRBD2. Germline V gene sequence: CDR1 MDHEN, CDR2 SYDVKM. The V gene end was trimmed by 7 bases and the J gene end by 3 bases; junction bases not matched to a gene: 9. This CDR3 contains 15 residues. CDR3: CASKESSGSFYEQYF. CDR3 sequence (DNA): TGTGCCAGCAAGGAATCTAGCGGGAGTTTCTACGAGCAGTACTTC. Full variable domain (missing parts from reference TRBV28 and TRBJ2-7): DVKVTQSSRYLVKRTGEKVFLECVQDMDHENMFWYRQDPGLGLRLIYFSYDVKMKEKGDIPEGYSVSREKKERFSLILESASTNQTSMYLCASKESSGSFYEQYFGPGTRLTVT.

The chain combines TRBV29-1 with TRBJ2-7; 10 bases agree with TRBD2. Germline V CDR1 and CDR2: SQVTM, ANQGSEA. The CDR3 length is 15 residues. V was clipped by 2 bases and J by 1 base; unmatched bases: 5. The CDR3 sequence is CSVELAGALSYEQYF. The CDR3, as DNA: TGCAGCGTTGAACTAGCGGGGGCCCTATCCTACGAGCAGTACTTC.

Here the CDR3 DNA reads TGTGCCAGCAAGCGACAGGGGTCCACAGATACGCAGTATTTT. Its protein product is CASKRQGSTDTQYF. This rearrangement joins TRBV6-5 to TRBJ2-3, with 8 positions matching TRBD1. The CDR3 consists of 14 residues. The junction had 5 bases not matched to a gene; V was cut back by 7 bases and J by 2 bases. Germline assignment: CDR1 MNHEY and CDR2 SVGAGI.

This chain connects TRBV7-9 to TRBJ1-4; TRBD1 agrees at 11 bases. CDR3 size: 13 residues. Germline lookup yields CDR1 SEHNR and CDR2 FQNEAQ (reference sequence). Losses at the gene ends were 1 base for V and 14 bases for J; bases not matched to a gene: 3. CDR3 amino acids: CASSLGTGGQLFF. The CDR3 DNA follows: TGTGCCAGCAGCTTAGGGACAGGGGGCCAGCTGTTTTTT.

In this sample, this clone turned up a few times. V is TRBV7-9 and J is TRBJ1-4; weak D call: TRBD1 (5 bases). The germline V and J ends were trimmed by 6 bases and 3 bases, with 14 bases remaining between them. CDR3 size: 15 residues. From germline, CDR1 is SEHNR and CDR2 FQNEAQ (reference sequence). CDR3 in amino acids: CASRGQGAANEKLFF. CDR3 DNA: TGTGCCAGCAGGGGCCAGGGCGCGGCTAATGAAAAACTGTTTTTT.

The gene calls are TRBV6-1 and TRBJ1-2, with 7 bases fitting TRBD1. This CDR3 is built from 15 residues. V lost 0 bases and J lost 6; bases outside the gene matches: 7. In germline, CDR1 is MNHNS, CDR2 SASEGT. CDR3 amino acids: CASSEAAAGGHGYTF. Written as DNA, the CDR3 is TGTGCCAGCAGTGAAGCGGCGGCAGGGGGGCATGGCTACACCTTC.

The chain couples TRBV7-2 to TRBJ2-4, with D possibly TRBD2 on 5 matching bases. From germline, CDR1 is SGHTA and CDR2 FQGNSA. CDR3 length: 14 residues. V was shortened by 1 base and J by 8 bases, with 12 bases between the two germline ends. As DNA, the CDR3 is TGTGCCAGCAGCTTAGATCCGGGATGGGACATTCAGTACTTC. It translates to CASSLDPGWDIQYF.

This rearrangement joins TRBV9 to TRBJ1-1, with D perhaps matching TRBD1 (5 bases). The CDR3 has 13 amino acids. V dropped 4 bases and J dropped 4 bases, with 11 bases sitting between them. The V gene's germline CDR1 is SGDLS and CDR2 YYNGEE. This chain's CDR3 is CASSPGRGTEAFF. For the CDR3, the DNA is TGTGCCAGCAGCCCGGGGAGGGGCACTGAAGCTTTCTTT.

The chain couples TRBV27 to TRBJ2-5, with D perhaps matching TRBD1 (6 bases). Germline V gives CDR1 MNHEY, CDR2 SMNVEV (reference sequence). The CDR3 covers 14 residues. The V end was cut by 2 bases, the J end by 0 bases, with 7 bases between. CDR3 DNA sequence: TGTGCCAGCAGTTTAGGGACACACCAAGAGACCCAGTACTTC. Protein product: CASSLGTHQETQYF.

The rearrangement joins TRBV19 to TRBJ1-6, with a weak D call TRBD1 (6 bases). The germline CDR1 and CDR2 sequences are LNHDA and SQIVND (reference sequence). V was trimmed by 9 bases and J by 1 base, leaving 13 bases between them. This CDR3 is 15 amino acids long. The CDR3 coding sequence is TGTGCCAGCAGTCCTCAGGGGTCCTATAATTCACCCCTCCACTTT. This encodes CASSPQGSYNSPLHF.

A few counts support this clone. The chain links TRBV18 to TRBJ1-1, with 7 bases fitting TRBD1. The CDR3 has 14 amino acids. Germline lookup yields CDR1 KGHSH and CDR2 LQKENI. J was trimmed by 1 base and V by 4 bases; bases with no gene match: 3. DNA of the CDR3: TGTGCCAGCTCACTGCAGGGGGGGAACACTGAAGCTTTCTTT. The encoded protein is CASSLQGGNTEAFF.

The chain is built from TRBV28 and TRBJ2-1; 7 bases fit TRBD2. J gave up 10 bases and V 8 bases, and 5 bases lay outside the gene matches. Germline V CDR1 and CDR2: MDHEN, SYDVKM. This CDR3 comprises 11 residues. CDR3 loop: CASLAVGEQFF. Here the CDR3 DNA reads TGTGCCAGCCTAGCGGTGGGGGAGCAGTTCTTC. The whole variable domain, remainder taken from reference TRBV28 and TRBJ2-1, is DVKVTQSSRYLVKRTGEKVFLECVQDMDHENMFWYRQDPGLGLRLIYFSYDVKMKEKGDIPEGYSVSREKKERFSLILESASTNQTSMYLCASLAVGEQFFGPGTRLTVL.

V gene TRBV24-1 combines with J gene TRBJ1-2, with D possibly TRBD1 on 5 matching bases. Trimming shortened V by 5 bases and J by 4 bases, and 10 bases separated the two germline ends. Looked up from germline, CDR1 is KGHDR and CDR2 is SFDVKD. The CDR3 consists of 13 residues. CDR3 sequence reads: CATSGVGGYGYTF. CDR3 in DNA: TGTGCCACCAGTGGAGTCGGGGGCTATGGCTACACCTTC.

V and J are TRBV19 and TRBJ2-6, with TRBD2 as a possible D gene (6 bases). Germline values: CDR1 LNHDA, CDR2 SQIVND (reference sequence). The CDR3 consists of 16 residues. The V gene lost 1 base and the J gene lost 2 bases, with 9 bases spanning the gap. The CDR3 DNA reads TGTGCCAGTAGTATAGTACGCGGGGCTGGGGCCAACGTCCTGACTTTC. It is translated as CASSIVRGAGANVLTF.

This clone appeared a few times. The V and J genes are TRBV4-1 and TRBJ1-6; unclear D gene. The germline CDR1 and CDR2 sequences are MGHRA and YSYEKL. The CDR3 covers 14 residues. V lost 4 bases to trimming and J lost 7 bases, with 11 bases between them. The CDR3, as DNA: TGCGCCAGCAGCCTTGACCGGCTCAATTCACCCCTCCACTTT. Its translation is CASSLDRLNSPLHF.

J is TRBJ2-3 and V is TRBV11-3; no firm D call. Trimming removed 5 bases at V and 6 bases at J, with 9 bases between. CDR3 size: 12 residues. Germline V gene sequence: CDR1 SGHNT, CDR2 YENEEA. Here the CDR3 DNA reads TGTGCCAGCAGCCCAGGAGTGGATACGCAGTATTTT. Protein sequence: CASSPGVDTQYF.

The rearrangement links TRBV2 to TRBJ1-2, with TRBD1 as a possible D gene (6 bases). V gave up 7 bases and J gave up 0 bases, with 18 bases separating them. Germline CDR1 reads SNHLY; CDR2 reads FYNNEI. This CDR3 has 16 residues. CDR3 loop: CASTSSRDTTNYGYTF. As DNA, the CDR3 is TGTGCCAGCACGTCATCTCGGGACACTACTAACTATGGCTACACCTTC.

The chain couples TRBV6-6 to TRBJ2-7, with D perhaps TRBD1 (5 bases). Germline V lookup: CDR1 MNHNY, CDR2 SVGAGI (reference sequence). Trimming cost V 0 bases and J 1 base, with 7 bases left between them. The CDR3 spans 14 residues. DNA for the CDR3: TGTGCCAGCAGTTACTCGGGGCCATCCTACGAGCAGTACTTC. It is translated as CASSYSGPSYEQYF.